The rows below give T cell receptor beta chains drawn from one sample of a study of PD-L1 blockade in urothelial cancer. TCRdb keeps only in-frame clones here, not all; method: immunoSEQ multiplex PCR. Of some 65,000 clones detected, about four fifths appear once; the ten largest clones hold 2.5% to 4%. The sequences come from PBMCs, collected around atezolizumab (anti-PD-L1) treatment. The source is a man in his 70s with urothelial cancer. Each CDR3 is given with its conserved first and last residue. D genes are given only for firm matches. Clone size appears in some rows only: once, few, many, or a class for an expanded clone.

V gene,J gene,clone size,D gene,CDR3 protein
TRBV4-1,TRBJ2-3,once,TRBD1,CASSRRQGAGDTQYF
TRBV9,TRBJ2-6,once,-,CASSIRGRSDSGANVLTF
TRBV5-1,TRBJ2-1,-,TRBD2,CASSQTSGDNEQFF
TRBV11-2,TRBJ2-1,-,TRBD2,CASSLAGGPNREQFF
TRBV18,TRBJ1-2,-,TRBD1,CASSPSPGQGHLLNYGYTF
TRBV4-1,TRBJ2-3,-,TRBD2,CASSQIAGGRSGDTQYF
TRBV19,TRBJ1-2,-,-,CASRLRRQGLYGYTF
TRBV6-1,TRBJ1-5,-,TRBD1,CASSVGTGTSNQPQHF
TRBV5-1,TRBJ2-2,-,TRBD2,CASSLGLAGVSTGELFF
TRBV10-3,TRBJ2-1,-,-,CAISGGRDNEQFF
TRBV7-3,TRBJ2-3,-,-,CASSSAGHTDTQYF
TRBV6-1,TRBJ2-1,-,TRBD2,CASSEFGGGTSGSHEQFF
TRBV2,TRBJ2-1,-,TRBD2,CASRALAGAYNEQFF
TRBV27,TRBJ2-7,-,TRBD2,CASRGLAGGPSRGEQYF
TRBV5-1,TRBJ2-3,-,-,CASSLGGTYTDTQYF
TRBV10-3,TRBJ1-2,few,-,CAISGGDPNYGYTF
TRBV6-5,TRBJ1-5,-,-,CASSYRRQVHQPQHF
TRBV5-6,TRBJ2-5,once,TRBD1,CASSSDRGTGTQYF
TRBV5-1,TRBJ2-7,-,-,CASSLDTLQQYF
TRBV27,TRBJ1-1,-,TRBD1,CASSLRGQGTEAFF
TRBV5-6,TRBJ2-3,-,TRBD2,CASSLATSGDTQYF
TRBV6-5,TRBJ1-4,-,-,CASSGGTRDEKLFF
TRBV10-2,TRBJ2-7,-,-,CASRDNSYEQYF
TRBV5-4,TRBJ2-1,once,TRBD2,CASSLPAGAYNEQFF